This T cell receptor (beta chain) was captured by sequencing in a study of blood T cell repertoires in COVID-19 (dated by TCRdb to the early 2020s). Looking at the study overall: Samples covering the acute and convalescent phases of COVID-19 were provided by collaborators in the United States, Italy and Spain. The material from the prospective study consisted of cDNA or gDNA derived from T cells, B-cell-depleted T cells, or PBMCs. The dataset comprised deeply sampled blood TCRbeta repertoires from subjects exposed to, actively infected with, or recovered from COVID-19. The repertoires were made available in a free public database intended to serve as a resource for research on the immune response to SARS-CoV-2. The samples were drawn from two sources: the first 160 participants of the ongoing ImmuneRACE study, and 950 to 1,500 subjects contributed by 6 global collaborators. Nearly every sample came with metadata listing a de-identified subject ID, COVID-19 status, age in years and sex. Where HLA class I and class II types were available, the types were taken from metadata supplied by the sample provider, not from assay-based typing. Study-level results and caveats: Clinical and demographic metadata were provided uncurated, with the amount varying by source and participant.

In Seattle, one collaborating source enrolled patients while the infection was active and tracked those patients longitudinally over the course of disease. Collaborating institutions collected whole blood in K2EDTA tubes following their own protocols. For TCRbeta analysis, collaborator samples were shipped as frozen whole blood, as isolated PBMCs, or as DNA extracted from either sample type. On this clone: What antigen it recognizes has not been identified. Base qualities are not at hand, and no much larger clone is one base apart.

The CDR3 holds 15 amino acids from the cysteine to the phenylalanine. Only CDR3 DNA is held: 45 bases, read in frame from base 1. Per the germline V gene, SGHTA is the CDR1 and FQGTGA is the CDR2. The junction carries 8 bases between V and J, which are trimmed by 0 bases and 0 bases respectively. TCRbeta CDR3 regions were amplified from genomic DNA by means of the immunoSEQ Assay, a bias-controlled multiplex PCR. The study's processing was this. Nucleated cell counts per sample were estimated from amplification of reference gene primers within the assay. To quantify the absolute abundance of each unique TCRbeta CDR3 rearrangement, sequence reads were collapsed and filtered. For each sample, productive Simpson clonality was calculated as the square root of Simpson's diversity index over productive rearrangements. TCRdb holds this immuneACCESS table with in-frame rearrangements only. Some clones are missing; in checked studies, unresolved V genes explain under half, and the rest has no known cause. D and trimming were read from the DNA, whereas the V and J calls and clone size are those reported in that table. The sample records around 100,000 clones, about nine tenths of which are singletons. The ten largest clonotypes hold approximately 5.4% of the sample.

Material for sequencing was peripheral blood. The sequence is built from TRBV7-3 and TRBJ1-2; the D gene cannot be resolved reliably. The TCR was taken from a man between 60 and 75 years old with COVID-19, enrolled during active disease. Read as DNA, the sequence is TGTGCCAGCAGCTTAACGGCGGTAACTAACTATGGCTACACCTTC. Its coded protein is CASSLTAVTNYGYTF.